These 24 T cell receptor beta chains were sequenced from one sample in a study of Graves' ophthalmopathy and Graves' hyperthyroidism. Using RNA transcripts, the TCR beta CDR3 regions were amplified. Scientists carried out first-round RT-PCR using HTBI primers and then a second-round multiplex PCR. MiXCR, applied by TCRdb to the multiplex PCR reads, yields one record per CDR3 protein. The profile shows 400,000 or so distinct CDR3 sequences, approximately 18% of them singletons. The sequencing sample was made of peripheral blood. All receptors derive from an adult woman with stable Graves' hyperthyroidism.

Many counts were recorded for this clonotype. The genes are TRBV6-5 and TRBJ1-1; perhaps TRBD1 as D (5 bases). Germline CDR1 and CDR2: MNHEY and SVGAGI. CDR3 length: 15 residues. V gave up 2 bases and J gave up 3 bases, with 13 bases separating them. CDR3 protein: CASSYGASSYTEAFF. CDR3 DNA: TGTGCCAGCAGTTACGGGGCCAGCTCATACACTGAAGCTTTCTTT.

This clonotype has at least ten counts. The chain employs TRBV6-2 or TRBV6-3 and TRBJ1-3; D perhaps matches TRBD1 (6 bases). V lost 6 bases and J lost 1, with 10 bases in between. The CDR3 runs 14 residues. The V gene's germline CDR1 is MNHEY and CDR2 SVGEGT. CDR3: CASSSGTSGNTIYF. The CDR3 DNA is TGTGCCAGCAGCTCCGGGACATCTGGAAACACCATATATTTT.

This clonotype showed up just a few times. CDR3 protein: CASSIAAHAGELFF. CDR3 DNA sequence: TGTGCCAGTAGTATAGCGGCCCACGCCGGGGAGCTGTTTTTT. This chain connects TRBV19 to TRBJ2-2, with D uncertain. V lost 1 base to trimming and J lost 6 bases, with 9 bases between them. Germline V gene lookup returns CDR1 LNHDA and CDR2 SQIVND (reference sequence). The CDR3 has 14 residues.

This clonotype was detected many times. The genes are TRBV28 and TRBJ1-2; the D gene is possibly TRBD1 (6 bases). CDR1 and CDR2 from the germline V gene are MDHEN and SYDVKM. The CDR3 spans 15 residues. V gave up 5 bases and J gave up 8 bases, with 21 bases separating them. CDR3 protein: CASSHGTRRLKGYTF. The DNA for the CDR3 is TGTGCCAGCAGTCACGGGACAAGGAGGTTAAAAGGCTACACCTTC.

This clonotype was detected only a few times. Since a much larger clone is just one base distant, this may be a read error. This chain connects TRBV28 to TRBJ1-6; the D is unclear. This CDR3 is built from 15 residues. CDR1 and CDR2 (germline): MDHEN, SYDVKM. Here the CDR3 reads CASSPGPGHNSHLHF. The CDR3 DNA sequence: TGTGCCAGCAGTCCGGGCCCCGGGCATAATTCACACCTCCACTTT.

This clonotype was seen ten or more times. This rearrangement joins TRBV11-2 to TRBJ2-7; 8 nucleotides agree with TRBD2. Germline V gene data show CDR1 as SGHAT and CDR2 as FQNNGV. Trimming removed 0 bases from V and 2 bases from J; junction bases left unmatched: 3. This CDR3 contains 15 residues. CDR3 in DNA: TGTGCCAGCAGCTTAGAGGGGACTAGTCCCTACGAGCAGTACTTC. Translation gives CASSLEGTSPYEQYF.

The gene calls are TRBV18 and TRBJ2-7; no clear D. CDR1 KGHSH and CDR2 LQKENI come from the germline V gene. This CDR3 is built from 11 residues. V gave up 4 bases and J gave up 6 bases, with 7 bases separating them. The CDR3 nucleotides read TGTGCCAGCTCACGACCGGGCGAGCAGTACTTC. Translated: CASSRPGEQYF.

This clonotype was seen many times. The rearrangement links TRBV4-1 to TRBJ2-7, with 8 bases identical to TRBD2. The CDR3 totals 15 residues. CDR1 is MGHRA and CDR2 is YSYEKL in the germline V gene. The ends lost 1 base at V and 3 bases at J; junction bases unmatched: 5. In DNA, the CDR3 is TGCGCCAGCAGCCAAGGAGTCCTAGCGGGCTACGAGCAGTACTTC. It encodes CASSQGVLAGYEQYF.

This clonotype was recorded many times. V gene TRBV2 combines with J gene TRBJ1-6, with D uncertain. V shed 5 bases and J shed 8 bases, with 19 bases lying between them. The CDR3 is made up of 16 amino acids. Germline V lookup: CDR1 SNHLY, CDR2 FYNNEI. CDR3 residues: CASSSYHITWDSPLHF. As DNA, the CDR3 is TGTGCCAGCAGTAGCTACCACATAACTTGGGATTCACCCCTCCACTTT.

The chain links TRBV6-5 to TRBJ2-5; TRBD1 aligns across 10 bases. This CDR3 is 16 amino acids long. J was trimmed by 5 bases and V by 4 bases; bases with no gene match: 10. The germline CDR1 and CDR2 sequences are MNHEY and SVGAGI. DNA for the CDR3: TGTGCCAGCAGTTTCCGGACAGGGGGGTTCGGGGAGACCCAGTACTTC. This translates into CASSFRTGGFGETQYF.

The chain uses TRBV11-2 and TRBJ2-7, with D perhaps given as TRBD1 or TRBD2 (5 bases each). CDR3 length: 15 residues. V lost 1 base, J lost 3 bases, and 13 bases lay in between. Germline values: CDR1 SGHAT, CDR2 FQNNGV. The chain's CDR3 is CASSLGGSQFYEQYF. For the CDR3, the DNA is TGTGCCAGCAGCTTAGGGGGGAGTCAGTTCTACGAGCAGTACTTC.

In this sample, this clonotype turned up many times. The rearrangement links TRBV20-1 to TRBJ2-5, with 7 bases fitting TRBD1. The trim removed 4 bases at V and 3 bases at J, leaving 5 bases unmatched. Germline assignment: CDR1 DFQATT and CDR2 SNEGSKA (reference sequence). The CDR3 is made up of 13 amino acids. CDR3 sequence reads: CSAKDRVKETQYF. CDR3 nucleotide sequence: TGCAGTGCTAAAGACAGGGTGAAAGAGACCCAGTACTTC.

This clonotype was counted many times. CDR3: CASSLDGSSVYGYTF. CDR3 bases: TGTGCCAGCAGCTTGGACGGCTCCTCTGTGTATGGCTACACCTTC. The chain employs TRBV5-8 and TRBJ1-2; D unresolved. The V gene lost 0 bases and the J gene lost 5 bases, with 14 bases spanning the gap. The CDR3 runs 15 residues. Germline CDR1 reads SGHTS; CDR2 reads YDEGEE.

The chain employs TRBV6-5 and TRBJ2-7; either TRBD1 or TRBD2 may fit D (5 bases each). Per germline, CDR1 MNHEY and CDR2 SVGAGI. V lost 2 bases, J lost 5 bases, and 13 bases lay in between. The CDR3 covers 14 residues. The CDR3 sequence is CASSYERQGHEQYF. The DNA of the CDR3 is TGTGCCAGCAGTTACGAGAGGCAGGGACACGAGCAGTACTTC.

This clonotype was seen repeatedly, ten times or more. The chain has TRBV24-1 and TRBJ2-2, with D perhaps TRBD1 or TRBD2 (6 bases each). The ends were cut back, 3 bases at V and 4 bases at J, with 14 bases in the middle. CDR3 size: 16 residues. Germline V gene lookup returns CDR1 KGHDR and CDR2 SFDVKD. The CDR3 protein is CATSDPEGGGTGELFF. The CDR3 DNA reads TGTGCCACCAGTGATCCCGAGGGGGGAGGCACCGGGGAGCTGTTTTTT.

This clonotype was seen at least ten times. The chain combines TRBV2 with TRBJ1-1, with D unresolved. Germline V gene lookup returns CDR1 SNHLY and CDR2 FYNNEI. This CDR3 spans 14 amino acids. Trimming removed 1 base from V and 1 base from J, with 7 bases in between. In DNA, the CDR3 is TGTGCCAGCAGTGAAGGGGGTTCGAACACTGAAGCTTTCTTT. This encodes CASSEGGSNTEAFF. Looking up the rest from reference TRBV2 and TRBJ1-1 gives the full variable domain: EPEVTQTPSHQVTQMGQEVILRCVPISNHLYFYWYRQILGQKVEFLVSFYNNEISEKSEIFDDQFSVERPDGSNFTLKIRSTKLEDSAMYFCASSEGGSNTEAFFGQGTRLTVV.

This clonotype has more than one count but fewer than ten. The chain carries TRBV30 and TRBJ2-2; D unresolved. Germline CDR1 is GTSNPN and CDR2 is SVGIG (reference sequence). The CDR3 has 13 amino acids. The V end was cut by 2 bases, the J end by 3 bases, with 7 bases between. The CDR3 protein is CAWSLLYTGELFF. CDR3 DNA sequence: TGTGCCTGGAGTTTGTTGTACACCGGGGAGCTGTTTTTT.

This clonotype has ten or more counts. The chain uses TRBV11-2 and TRBJ2-6, with 7 bases aligning to TRBD1. This CDR3 is built from 19 residues. Looked up from germline, CDR1 is SGHAT and CDR2 is FQNNGV. Losses at the gene ends were 0 bases for V and 0 bases for J; bases not matched to a gene: 8. CDR3 protein: CASSLEEAGGSSGANVLTF. The CDR3 coding sequence is TGTGCCAGCAGCTTAGAGGAGGCAGGGGGATCCTCTGGGGCCAACGTCCTGACTTTC.

J is TRBJ1-1 and V is TRBV6-2 or TRBV6-3, with D unresolved. Germline V lookup: CDR1 MNHEY, CDR2 SVGEGT. The CDR3 contains 16 residues. V lost 6 bases to trimming and J lost 5 bases, with 22 bases between them. CDR3 sequence (DNA): TGTGCCAGCAGAAGGGCGGGTATTGAAGGGCGGACTGAAGCTTTCTTT. It yields the protein CASRRAGIEGRTEAFF.

This clonotype has ten or more counts. The CDR3 bases are TGCAGTGCTAGCCGGGTTAGCCTCGGGGTCTACGAGCAGTACTTC. Its translation: CSASRVSLGVYEQYF. The J gene is TRBJ2-7, the V gene TRBV20-1; D is perhaps TRBD2 (5 bases). CDR1 is DFQATT, CDR2 SNEGSKA, per germline (reference sequence). The CDR3 totals 15 residues. V lost 3 bases to trimming and J lost 3 bases, with 18 bases between them.

A word on this clonotype: A read error is possible here, since a much larger clone lies one base away. This rearrangement joins TRBV7-2 to TRBJ2-5; 7 nucleotides match TRBD1. Germline CDR1 reads SGHTA; CDR2 reads FQGNSA. The CDR3 is 14 residues long. CDR3 sequence: CASSLSRGRETEYF. DNA of the CDR3: TGTGCCAGCAGCTTAAGCAGGGGGAGAGAGACCGAGTACTTC.

This clonotype was seen at least ten times. The chain is built from TRBV10-3 and TRBJ2-2; 13 bases fit TRBD2. V lost 3 bases to trimming and J lost 5 bases; unmatched junction nucleotides: 9. CDR1 is ENHRY, CDR2 SYGVKD, per germline. The CDR3 length is 18 residues. The CDR3 nucleotides are TGTGCCATCAGTGACCTATGGACTAGCGGGAGTGAAACCGGGGAGCTGTTTTTT. This gives the protein CAISDLWTSGSETGELFF.

This clonotype was seen a handful of times. This may be a read error: a much more frequent sequence differs by one nucleotide. The CDR3 end shows no conserved phenylalanine or tryptophan, and so a read error is likely. V gene TRBV29-1 combines with J gene TRBJ1-2; D is uncertain. Trimming cost V 3 bases and J 5 bases, with 7 bases left between them. The V gene's germline CDR1 is SQVTM and CDR2 ANQGSEA. The CDR3 spans 11 residues. The CDR3 DNA reads as TGCAGCGTTGATTTGGGTTATGGCTACACCTAC. Its protein is CSVDLGYGYTY.

V usage is TRBV12-3 or TRBV12-4 and J usage is TRBJ2-2; D remains ambiguous. The ends were cut back, 3 bases at V and 13 bases at J, with 12 bases in the middle. This CDR3 is 12 amino acids long. The CDR3 DNA is TGTGCCAGCAGTTTTACTGTCGTAGGGCTGTTTTTT. It yields the protein CASSFTVVGLFF.